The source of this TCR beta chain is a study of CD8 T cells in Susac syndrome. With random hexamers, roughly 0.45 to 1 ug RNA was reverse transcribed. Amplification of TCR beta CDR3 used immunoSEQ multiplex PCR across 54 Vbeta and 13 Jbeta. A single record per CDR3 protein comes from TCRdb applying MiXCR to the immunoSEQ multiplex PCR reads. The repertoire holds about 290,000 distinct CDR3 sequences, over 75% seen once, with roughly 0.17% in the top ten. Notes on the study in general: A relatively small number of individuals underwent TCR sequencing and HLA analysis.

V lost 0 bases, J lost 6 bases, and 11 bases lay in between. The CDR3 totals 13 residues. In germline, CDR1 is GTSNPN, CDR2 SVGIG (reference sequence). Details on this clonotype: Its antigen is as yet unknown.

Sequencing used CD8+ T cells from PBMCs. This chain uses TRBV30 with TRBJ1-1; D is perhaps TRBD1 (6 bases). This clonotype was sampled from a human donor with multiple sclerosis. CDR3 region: CAWSVGPGAEAFF. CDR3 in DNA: TGTGCCTGGAGTGTAGGGCCAGGGGCTGAAGCTTTCTTT.